This TCR beta chain was identified during a study of CD8 T cells in ankylosing spondylitis. Study results and caveats: Reports say disease-linked clones showed up significantly more in matched ankylosing spondylitis synovial fluid. Disease-linked clones had a CD8+ phenotype and relatively low frequency in peripheral blood. Seemingly distinctive of ankylosing spondylitis blood was a TCR beta motif formed by eight highly homologous variants. Earlier reports found some motif variants in synovial fluid and blood in reactive arthritis.

In the case of this clonotype: Its specificity is not known.

Trimming took 1 base from V and 2 from J; bases not matched to a gene: 2. The CDR3 consists of 14 residues. CDR1 is DFQATT and CDR2 is SNEGSKA in the germline V gene (reference sequence). Making the TCR beta libraries involved quantitative 5'-RACE with molecular barcodes. TCRdb called the 5' RACE reads again in MiXCR, with one record for every CDR3 protein. The table records just under 550,000 distinct CDR3 sequences, approximately 12% of them present only once. This sequence was found in a male donor with ankylosing spondylitis. Sequenced sample: blood, either unsorted or a sorted T cell fraction (not recorded which). The V call is TRBV20-1, the J call TRBJ2-3, with 8 bases aligning to TRBD2. The CDR3 reads CSARAGGVTDTQYF. CDR3 bases: TGCAGTGCTAGAGCGGGAGGGGTCACAGATACGCAGTATTTT.